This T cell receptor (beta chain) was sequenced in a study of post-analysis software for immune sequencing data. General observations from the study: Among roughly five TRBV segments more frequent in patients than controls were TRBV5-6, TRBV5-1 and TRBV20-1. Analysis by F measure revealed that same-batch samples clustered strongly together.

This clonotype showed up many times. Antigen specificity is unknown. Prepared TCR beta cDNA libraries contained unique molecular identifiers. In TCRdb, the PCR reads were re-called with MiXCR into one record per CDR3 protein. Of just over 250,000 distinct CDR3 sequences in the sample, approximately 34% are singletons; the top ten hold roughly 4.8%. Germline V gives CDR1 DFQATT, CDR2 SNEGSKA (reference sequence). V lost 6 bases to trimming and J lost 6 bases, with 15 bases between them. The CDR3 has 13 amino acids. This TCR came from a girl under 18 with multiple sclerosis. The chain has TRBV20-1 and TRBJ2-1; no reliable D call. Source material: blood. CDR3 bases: TGCAGTGCGTCGGGCCCCATGGTCAATGAGCAGTTCTTC. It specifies CSASGPMVNEQFF.